These 12 T cell receptor beta chains were sequenced from one sample in a study of shared clonotypes between healthy human individuals. The protocol was immunoSEQ multiplex PCR, while the TCRdb copy is restricted to in-frame clones and leaves out a portion. Of some 2.4 million clones in the sample, 80% to 95% are singletons; the top ten hold approximately 0.35%. The specimen was naive CD4+ T cells from PBMCs. Subset in this sample: CD45RA+ positively selected. The receptors come from a man aged 18-30 years in good health. Some clones in this sample may be carry-over from other donors' samples.

The chain carries TRBV7-2 and TRBJ1-5; D is unresolved. Trimming left V 1 base short and J 11 bases short, with 9 bases between. This CDR3 comprises 12 residues. From germline, CDR1 is SGHTA and CDR2 FQGNSA. CDR3 coding DNA: TGTGCCAGCAGCTTAGTTGGGGTGACCCAGCATTTT. Translating gives CASSLVGVTQHF.

The chain is built from TRBV28 and TRBJ1-2; D gene uncertain. V was trimmed by 8 bases and J by 2 bases, leaving 12 bases between them. The germline V gene has CDR1 MDHEN and CDR2 SYDVKM. CDR3 size: 13 residues. The CDR3 loop is CASWIPNNYGYTF. CDR3 nucleotide sequence: TGTGCCAGCTGGATTCCTAACAACTATGGCTACACCTTC.

Worth noting for this clone: Other DNA sequences in the same sample also yield this CDR3. The chain has TRBV6-5 and TRBJ2-7, with 10 positions matching TRBD1. Trimming cost V 2 bases and J 2 bases; bases outside gene matches: 3. The germline gives CDR1 MNHEY, CDR2 SVGAGI. The CDR3 contains 15 residues. CDR3 bases: TGTGCCAGCAGTTACCTCGACAGGGGGCCCTACGAGCAGTACTTC. This translates into CASSYLDRGPYEQYF.

CDR3 sequence (DNA): TGTGCCAGCAGCGCGGGAGGGGGGTCGACCACTGAAGCTTTCTTT. Its translation: CASSAGGGSTTEAFF. The genes are TRBV5-4 and TRBJ1-1; D is perhaps TRBD1 (6 bases). The CDR3 is made up of 15 amino acids. Looked up from germline, CDR1 is SGHNT and CDR2 is YYREEE (reference sequence). V dropped 4 bases and J dropped 4 bases, with 17 bases sitting between them.

In its sample, this clone was seen a few times. This chain uses TRBV12-5 with TRBJ1-1, with 7 bases aligning to TRBD1. This CDR3 contains 14 residues. Germline CDR1 is LGHNT and CDR2 is FRNRAP. V lost 5 bases to trimming and J lost 1 base; unmatched junction nucleotides: 4. The CDR3 loop reads CASGTGTANTEAFF. CDR3 DNA sequence: TGTGCTAGTGGTACAGGGACAGCGAACACTGAAGCTTTCTTT.

The chain carries TRBV19 and TRBJ2-7; D uncertain. The V end was cut by 8 bases, the J end by 0 bases, with 8 bases between. CDR1 and CDR2 (germline): LNHDA, SQIVND (reference sequence). The CDR3 runs to 12 residues. The CDR3 DNA is TGTGCCAGTGCCAAGAGCTCCTACGAGCAGTACTTC. This translates into CASAKSSYEQYF.

This clone occurred once. The rearrangement joins TRBV4-1 to TRBJ1-4; D is uncertain. The V gene lost 1 base and the J gene lost 6 bases, with 9 bases spanning the gap. The germline V gene has CDR1 MGHRA and CDR2 YSYEKL. The CDR3 runs to 14 residues. The CDR3 here is CASSQVGTDEKLFF. In nucleotides, the CDR3 is TGCGCCAGCAGCCAAGTGGGCACGGATGAAAAACTGTTTTTT.

This clone was observed once. This sequence joins TRBV20-1 and TRBJ2-3, with D uncertain. The CDR3 is 11 amino acids. CDR1 and CDR2 (germline): DFQATT, SNEGSKA (reference sequence). V lost 2 bases to trimming and J lost 8 bases, with 8 bases between them. CDR3 sequence (DNA): TGCAGTGCTAGAAGTCTCGTTACGCAGTATTTT. The encoded protein is CSARSLVTQYF.

The CDR3 sequence is CASKGQGGAGNTIYF. Here the CDR3 DNA reads TGTGCCAGTAAGGGGCAGGGAGGCGCTGGAAACACCATATATTTT. The chain employs TRBV19 and TRBJ1-3; TRBD1 might be the D (5 bases). With 7 bases removed from V and 2 bases from J, the gap between germline ends came to 15 bases. Germline CDR1 is LNHDA and CDR2 is SQIVND (reference sequence). This CDR3 spans 15 amino acids.

The V gene is TRBV28, the J gene TRBJ1-5; 10 nucleotides agree with TRBD1. V lost 5 bases, J lost 5 bases, and 6 bases stayed unmatched. Germline CDR1 is MDHEN and CDR2 is SYDVKM. The CDR3 contains 15 residues. The CDR3: CASSTGQGNHQPQHF. The DNA of the CDR3 is TGTGCCAGCAGTACGGGACAGGGGAATCATCAGCCCCAGCATTTT.

The chain uses TRBV9 and TRBJ2-7; D is unclear. The CDR3 runs 14 residues. The V and J ends lost 0 bases and 0 bases respectively, with 7 bases between them. Per germline, CDR1 SGDLS and CDR2 YYNGEE. In nucleotides, the CDR3 is TGTGCCAGCAGCGTAGACGGGCACTCCTACGAGCAGTACTTC. This sequence encodes CASSVDGHSYEQYF.

V usage is TRBV12-5 and J usage is TRBJ2-3; 10 bases are a match to TRBD2. The germline V gene has CDR1 LGHNT and CDR2 FRNRAP. CDR3 length: 21 residues. The V gene end was trimmed by 0 bases and the J gene end by 2 bases; junction bases not matched to a gene: 17. The chain's CDR3 is CASGLVGVAGGWWGFTDTQYF. CDR3 DNA: TGTGCTAGTGGTTTGGTAGGAGTAGCGGGAGGTTGGTGGGGTTTCACAGATACGCAGTATTTT.